At least ten counts were recorded for the clone carrying this TCR beta chain. The source of the sample is a study of T cells in Graves' hyperthyroidism and ophthalmopathy. RNA transcripts provided the source from which TCR beta CDR3 regions were amplified. HTBI primers were employed in a first-round RT-PCR of the TCR CDR3. Via MiXCR, TCRdb re-called the multiplex PCR reads, giving one row per CDR3 protein. The table lists over 350,000 distinct CDR3 sequences, around a sixth of them singletons. Germline CDR1 is MNHEY and CDR2 is SMNVEV (reference sequence). This CDR3 comprises 13 residues. Trimming cost V 2 bases and J 0 bases, with 5 bases left between them. With duration under 3 months, ophthalmopathy was active: Clinical Activity Score at least 3, NOSPECS at least 4. Patients were excluded because of uncontrolled infection, other autoimmune disease, pregnancy or lactation.

Sequencing used blood. The rearrangement joins TRBV27 to TRBJ2-7, with D unclear. This receptor was taken from a man younger than 35 with Graves' ophthalmopathy. The CDR3 here is CASSLKGSYEQYF. Here the CDR3 DNA reads TGTGCCAGCAGTTTAAAGGGCTCCTACGAGCAGTACTTC.